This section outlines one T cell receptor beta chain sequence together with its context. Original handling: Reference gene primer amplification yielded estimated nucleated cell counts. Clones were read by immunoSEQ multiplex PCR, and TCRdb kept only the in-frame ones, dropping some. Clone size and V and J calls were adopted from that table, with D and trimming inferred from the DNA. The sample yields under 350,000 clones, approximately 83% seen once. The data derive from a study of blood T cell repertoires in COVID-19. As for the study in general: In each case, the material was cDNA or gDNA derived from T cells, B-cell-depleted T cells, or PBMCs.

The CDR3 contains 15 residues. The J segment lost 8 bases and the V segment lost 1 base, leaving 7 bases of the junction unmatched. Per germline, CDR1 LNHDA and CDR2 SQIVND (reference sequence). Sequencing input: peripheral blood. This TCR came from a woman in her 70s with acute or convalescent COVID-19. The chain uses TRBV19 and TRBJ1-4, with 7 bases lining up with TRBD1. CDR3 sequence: CASSIGDRAYEKLFF. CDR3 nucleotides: TGTGCCAGTAGTATAGGGGACAGAGCTTACGAAAAACTGTTTTTT. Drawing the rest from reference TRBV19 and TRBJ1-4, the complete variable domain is DGGITQSPKYLFRKEGQNVTLSCEQNLNHDAMYWYRQDPGQGLRLIYYSQIVNDFQKGDIAEGYSVSREKKESFPLTVTSAQKNPTAFYLCASSIGDRAYEKLFFGSGTQLSVL.